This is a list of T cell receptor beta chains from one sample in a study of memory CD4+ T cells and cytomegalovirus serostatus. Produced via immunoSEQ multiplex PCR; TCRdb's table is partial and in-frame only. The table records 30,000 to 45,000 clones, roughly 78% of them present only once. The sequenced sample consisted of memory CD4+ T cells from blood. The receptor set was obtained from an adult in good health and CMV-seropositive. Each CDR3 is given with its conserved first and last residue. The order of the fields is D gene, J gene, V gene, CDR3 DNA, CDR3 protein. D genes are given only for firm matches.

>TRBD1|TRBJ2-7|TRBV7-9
TGTGCCAGCAGCAACGCCCGACAGGGTGGCGAGCAGTACTTC
CASSNARQGGEQYF
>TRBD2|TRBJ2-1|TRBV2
TGTGCCAGCAGTGAAGAGCGGGGGTTTTACAATGAGCAGTTCTTC
CASSEERGFYNEQFF
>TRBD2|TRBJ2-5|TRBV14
TGTGCCAGCAGCCGGATACTAGCGGGGGGGCTGGAGACCCAGTACTTC
CASSRILAGGLETQYF
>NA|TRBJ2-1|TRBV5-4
TGTGCCAGCAGCCGCCCAGCACACCGGTCAAATGAGCAGTTCTTC
CASSRPAHRSNEQFF
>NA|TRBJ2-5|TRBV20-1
TGCAGTGCTAGATCACTGGACGGTAGTCACTTC
CSARSLDGSHF
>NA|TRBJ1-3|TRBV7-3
TGTGCCAGCAGCCCAGGGCCTGTAGCGGCTGGAAACACCATATATTTT
CASSPGPVAAGNTIYF
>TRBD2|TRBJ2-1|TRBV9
TGTGCCAGCAGCGTAGCCCTCCACCTAGCGGGAGGGCCCCATGAGCAGTTCTTC
CASSVALHLAGGPHEQFF
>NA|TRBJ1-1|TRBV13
TGTGCCAGCAGCTTAGATCGGAACACTGAAGCTTTCTTT
CASSLDRNTEAFF
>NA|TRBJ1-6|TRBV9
TGTGCCAGCAGCGCAGTAGGGGGCTCCTATAATTCACCCCTCCACTTT
CASSAVGGSYNSPLHF
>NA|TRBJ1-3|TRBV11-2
TGTGCCAGCAGCTTCTTAGACTCTGGAAACACCATATATTTT
CASSFLDSGNTIYF